One sample yielded the 15 T cell receptor beta chains listed below, sequenced in a study of radiotherapy plus CTLA-4 blockade in lung cancer. TCRdb keeps only in-frame clones here, not all; method: immunoSEQ multiplex PCR. The table has around 63,000 clones, around 77% seen once. The sequencing here drew on peripheral blood, taken from a patient treated with radiotherapy plus ipilimumab. The receptors were sampled from a human donor with non-small cell lung cancer whose response to radiotherapy plus ipilimumab could not be evaluated. Some clones in this sample may be carry-over from other donors' samples.

The table lists this clone with a few counts. The gene calls are TRBV28 and TRBJ2-7; tentative D call: TRBD1 (6 bases). Per germline, CDR1 MDHEN and CDR2 SYDVKM. V shed 6 bases and J shed 2 bases, with 14 bases lying between them. The CDR3 runs to 14 residues. In nucleotides, the CDR3 is TGTGCCAGCAGGAACCGGGACATGACCTACGAGCAGTACTTC. It codes for CASRNRDMTYEQYF.

The CDR3 DNA reads as TGTGCCTGGAAAGGCACGACTACCTACGAGCAGTACTTC. This gives the protein CAWKGTTTYEQYF. This chain links TRBV30 with TRBJ2-7; a possible D gene is TRBD2 (5 bases). CDR3 length: 13 amino acids. Between the trimmed V and J ends, which lost 4 bases and 2 bases, there was a span of 12 bases. The germline V gene encodes CDR1 GTSNPN and CDR2 SVGIG (reference sequence).

CDR3: CASSHRSTTLTGELFF. The CDR3 DNA reads as TGTGCCAGCAGCCACAGATCGACCACTTTGACCGGGGAGCTGTTTTTT. The chain is built from TRBV11-3 and TRBJ2-2; D is undetermined. The CDR3 covers 16 residues. Per the germline V gene, CDR1 is SGHNT and CDR2 is YENEEA. Trimming stripped 5 bases from V and 5 bases from J, with 18 bases between.

This chain uses TRBV6-5 with TRBJ1-3; D might be TRBD1 (6 bases). This CDR3 contains 14 residues. CDR1 and CDR2 (germline): MNHEY, SVGAGI. Trimming stripped 7 bases from V and 3 bases from J, with 13 bases between. The CDR3 sequence: CASNFGQNGNTIYF. The CDR3 nucleotides are TGTGCCAGCAACTTCGGACAGAATGGAAACACCATATATTTT.

This clone was observed a few times. This chain links TRBV11-3 with TRBJ2-2, with a weak D call TRBD2 (5 bases). Germline V gene sequence: CDR1 SGHNT, CDR2 YENEEA. Trimming left V 5 bases short and J 5 bases short, with 9 bases between. The CDR3 consists of 13 residues. This chain's CDR3 is CASSPTGTGELFF. The CDR3 coding sequence is TGTGCCAGCAGCCCAACGGGGACCGGGGAGCTGTTTTTT.

This clone was found a few times. The chain is built from TRBV10-3 and TRBJ2-2; no definite D call. This CDR3 is built from 12 residues. Trimming pared 6 bases from V and 4 bases from J, leaving 6 bases between. The V gene's germline CDR1 is ENHRY and CDR2 SYGVKD. CDR3 amino acids: CAIRHSTGELFF. Written as DNA, the CDR3 is TGTGCCATCAGGCACAGCACCGGGGAGCTGTTTTTT.

The chain joins TRBV9 to TRBJ2-2; 10 positions agree with TRBD2. CDR1 is SGDLS and CDR2 is YYNGEE in the germline V gene. Unmatched junction bases numbered 10, after V lost 4 bases and J lost 4 bases. CDR3 size: 17 residues. CDR3 DNA sequence: TGTGCCAGCAGCCGCCGGGTAGCGGGGGGTAGCACCGGGGAGCTGTTTTTT. This gives the protein CASSRRVAGGSTGELFF.

This rearrangement joins TRBV18 to TRBJ2-3, with D hard to call. The V and J ends lost 5 bases and 0 bases respectively, with 6 bases between them. Germline loops: CDR1 KGHSH, CDR2 LQKENI. This CDR3 is built from 13 residues. The CDR3 region has the DNA TGTGCCAGCTCAACATCTAGCACAGATACGCAGTATTTT. Its translation: CASSTSSTDTQYF.

This sequence joins TRBV18 and TRBJ2-7, with D maybe TRBD2 (7 bases). The CDR3 sequence is 13 residues long. Between the trimmed V and J ends, which lost 8 bases and 6 bases, there was a span of 17 bases. Germline V gene data show CDR1 as KGHSH and CDR2 as LQKENI. The CDR3 region is CASGGAGAGEQYF. The CDR3 region has the DNA TGTGCCAGCGGAGGGGCGGGGGCCGGCGAGCAGTACTTC.

The genes are TRBV5-4 and TRBJ1-4; the match to TRBD1 covers 7 bases. Germline V gene lookup returns CDR1 SGHNT and CDR2 YYREEE (reference sequence). The CDR3 contains 15 residues. After removal of 4 bases from V and 6 bases from J, the junction contained 9 bases not matched to a gene. As DNA, the CDR3 is TGTGCCAGCAGCGCCCAACAGGGGTCGGATGAAAAACTGTTTTTT. Encoded protein: CASSAQQGSDEKLFF.

This chain connects TRBV5-1 to TRBJ2-7; 8 nucleotides align to TRBD1. This CDR3 has 16 amino acids. Germline-derived CDR1 and CDR2 are SGHRS and YFSETQ. V shed 0 bases, J shed 0 bases, and the junction held 5 bases outside the gene matches. The CDR3 nucleotides are TGCGCCAGCAGCTTGGGGCCGGGACAGGTCTCCTACGAGCAGTACTTC. Its protein is CASSLGPGQVSYEQYF.

The chain uses TRBV6-1 and TRBJ2-5; no clear D gene. Germline V gene data show CDR1 as MNHNS and CDR2 as SASEGT. The CDR3 has 15 residues. The ends were cut back, 5 bases at V and 5 bases at J, with 18 bases in the middle. This CDR3 is CASSTLVLARETQYF. The CDR3 DNA reads TGTGCCAGCAGTACCCTTGTCTTGGCTAGGGAGACCCAGTACTTC.

This clone was counted a few times. This rearrangement joins TRBV6-6 to TRBJ1-2, with D tentatively TRBD1 (6 bases). The CDR3 totals 14 residues. CDR1 and CDR2 from the germline V gene are MNHNY and SVGAGI (reference sequence). V lost 4 bases to trimming and J lost 8 bases, with 17 bases between them. CDR3 protein: CASSSGDGSLGYTF. The CDR3 nucleotides read TGTGCCAGCAGTTCAGGGGACGGATCGTTGGGCTACACCTTC.

The V call is TRBV5-1, the J call TRBJ2-5; no clear D gene. Germline assignment: CDR1 SGHRS and CDR2 YFSETQ. CDR3 length equals 11 residues. V shed 5 bases and J shed 3 bases, with 5 bases lying between them. The CDR3, as DNA: TGCGCCAGCAGACTTGAAGAGACCCAGTACTTC. Amino acids: CASRLEETQYF.

This clone was seen a few times. The chain combines TRBV9 with TRBJ1-6; TRBD1 aligns across 8 bases. Unmatched junction bases numbered 5, after V lost 3 bases and J lost 9 bases. This CDR3 contains 14 residues. CDR1 is SGDLS and CDR2 is YYNGEE in the germline V gene. In nucleotides, the CDR3 is TGTGCCAGCAGCGGGACAGGGAGGGGTTCACCCCTCCACTTT. Translation: CASSGTGRGSPLHF.